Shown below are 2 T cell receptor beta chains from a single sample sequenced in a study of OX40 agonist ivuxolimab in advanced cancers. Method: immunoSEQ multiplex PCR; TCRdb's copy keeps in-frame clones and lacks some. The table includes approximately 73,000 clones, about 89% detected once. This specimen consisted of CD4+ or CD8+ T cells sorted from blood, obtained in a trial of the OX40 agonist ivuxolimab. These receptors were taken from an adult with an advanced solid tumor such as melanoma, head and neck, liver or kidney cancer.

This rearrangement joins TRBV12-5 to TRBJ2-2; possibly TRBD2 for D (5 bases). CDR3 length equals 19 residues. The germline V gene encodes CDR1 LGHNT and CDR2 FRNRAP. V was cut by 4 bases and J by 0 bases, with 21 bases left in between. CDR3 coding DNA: TGTGCTAGTGGTTCACCAGCTTCGCGGGTAGTTACGAACACCGGGGAGCTGTTTTTT. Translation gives CASGSPASRVVTNTGELFF.

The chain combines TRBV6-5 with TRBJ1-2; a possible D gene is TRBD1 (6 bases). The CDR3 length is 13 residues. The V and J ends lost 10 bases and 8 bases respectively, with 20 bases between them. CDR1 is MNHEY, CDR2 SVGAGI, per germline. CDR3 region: CATRDKRIWGYTF. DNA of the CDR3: TGTGCCACCCGGGACAAGCGGATTTGGGGCTACACCTTC.